This is a list of T cell receptor beta chains from one sample in a study of blood T cells in healthy people across ages. TCRdb re-derived calls from the 5' RACE reads in MiXCR, one entry per CDR3 protein. Among around 800,000 distinct CDR3 sequences listed, around a quarter were seen once. The same specimen was also included in a second study, on T cells of mothers and their children.

Specimen: blood. All receptors derive from a boy aged 5-17 years in good health. Both conserved end residues are part of each CDR3. D genes are given only for firm matches. The size field is filled for only some rows; it gives once, few, many or a size class.

once	.	TRBV5-1	TRBJ2-5	13	CASSREMGETQYF	TGCGCCAGCAGCCGTGAGATGGGAGAGACCCAGTACTTC
.	TRBD1	TRBV28	TRBJ1-2	15	CASSTGQGSLGGYTF	TGTGCCAGCAGTACAGGACAGGGGTCCCTCGGCGGCTACACCTTC
.	.	TRBV20-1	TRBJ2-3	13	CSARDIRTDTQYF	TGCAGTGCTAGAGATATCCGAACAGATACGCAGTATTTT
.	.	TRBV4-1	TRBJ1-1	13	CASRYRLNTEAFF	TGCGCCAGCAGGTATAGATTGAACACTGAAGCTTTCTTT
many	.	TRBV5-1	TRBJ1-4	15	CASSLDLTTNEKLFF	TGCGCCAGCAGCTTGGACCTTACAACTAATGAAAAACTGTTTTTT
few	.	TRBV5-5	TRBJ1-2	15	CASSPTGTSSYGYPF	TGTGCCAGCAGCCCGACCGGGACAAGCTCCTATGGCTACCCCTTC
few	.	TRBV28	TRBJ2-2	14	CASVQTPNTGELFF	TGTGCCAGCGTGCAGACCCCTAACACCGGGGAGCTGTTTTTT
.	.	TRBV2	TRBJ1-5	15	CASSATAHSNQPQHF	TGTGCCAGCAGTGCGACCGCGCATAGCAATCAGCCCCAGCATTTT
few	.	TRBV12-3/TRBV12-4	TRBJ2-7	13	CASSPSPSYEQYF	TGTGCCAGCAGTCCGTCTCCCTCCTACGAGCAGTACTTC
.	.	TRBV28	TRBJ2-1	16	CASSYFQHRGYNEQFF	TGTGCCAGCAGTTATTTCCAACATAGGGGTTACAATGAGCAGTTCTTC
few	.	TRBV21-1	TRBJ2-1	16	CASSSKRLAGGDEQFF	TGTGCCAGCAGCAGCAAGAGACTAGCGGGGGGCGATGAGCAGTTCTTC
.	.	TRBV4-1	TRBJ1-2	17	CASSQDAPRGVRYGYTF	TGCGCCAGCAGCCAAGACGCCCCGAGGGGGGTCCGATATGGCTACACCTTC
few	.	TRBV21-1	TRBJ1-1	15	CASSKEGHLNTEAFF	TGTGCCAGCAGCAAAGAAGGACATTTGAACACTGAAGCTTTCTTT
.	.	TRBV20-1	TRBJ2-7	11	CSARDYDEQYF	TGCAGTGCTAGAGATTACGACGAGCAGTACTTC
.	TRBD2	TRBV4-1	TRBJ2-5	16	CASSQEASGGVETQYF	TGCGCCAGCAGCCAAGAAGCTAGCGGGGGAGTTGAGACCCAGTACTTC
.	.	TRBV20-1	TRBJ2-1	14	CSARRFLSSNEQFF	TGCAGTGCTAGAAGGTTTCTGTCGTCCAATGAGCAGTTCTTC
.	TRBD1	TRBV18	TRBJ1-1	15	CASSPTGAEGTEAFF	TGTGCCAGCTCGCCAACAGGGGCTGAGGGCACTGAAGCTTTCTTT
.	.	TRBV5-5	TRBJ2-5	14	CASSFDPTGETQYF	TGTGCCAGCAGCTTCGACCCTACAGGGGAGACCCAGTACTTC
.	.	TRBV10-3	TRBJ2-7	13	CAISEPRAYEQYF	TGTGCCATCAGTGAGCCTCGAGCCTACGAGCAGTACTTC
.	TRBD2	TRBV2	TRBJ2-5	12	CATTSGAETQYF	TGTGCCACGACTAGCGGGGCAGAGACCCAGTACTTC
.	.	TRBV5-1	TRBJ2-1	15	CASSLESRVRDEQFF	TGCGCCAGCAGCTTGGAATCGCGGGTTCGCGATGAGCAGTTCTTC
few	.	TRBV6-1	TRBJ1-2	15	CASSEKAGTNYGYTF	TGTGCCAGCAGCGAAAAAGCAGGGACTAACTATGGCTACACCTTC
.	TRBD2	TRBV20-1	TRBJ2-3	16	CSAANVSGGPEDTQYF	TGCAGTGCTGCAAACGTTAGCGGGGGCCCCGAGGATACGCAGTATTTT
few	.	TRBV28	TRBJ1-1	13	CASSFTLNTEAFF	TGTGCCAGCAGTTTTACACTGAACACTGAAGCTTTCTTT
.	TRBD1	TRBV6-6	TRBJ1-5	15	CASSHRQDRYQPQHF	TGTGCCAGCAGTCACAGACAGGACAGGTATCAGCCCCAGCATTTT
.	.	TRBV10-2	TRBJ2-3	16	CASSEGWPYSTDTQYF	TGCGCCAGCAGTGAAGGTTGGCCATACAGCACAGATACGCAGTATTTT
few	.	TRBV5-1	TRBJ2-7	14	CASSLVGYGYEQYF	TGCGCCAGCAGCTTGGTGGGGTACGGGTACGAGCAGTACTTC
few	TRBD2	TRBV7-9	TRBJ2-5	15	CASSRGVFSKETQYF	TGTGCCAGCAGCCGGGGGGTATTCTCGAAGGAGACCCAGTACTTC
few	.	TRBV28	TRBJ2-7	11	CASNDVYEQYF	TGTGCCAGCAATGACGTCTACGAGCAGTACTTC
few	.	TRBV4-1	TRBJ2-3	16	CASSQDFVYNTDTQYF	TGCGCCAGCAGCCAAGACTTTGTATATAACACAGATACGCAGTATTTT
.	TRBD1	TRBV12-3/TRBV12-4	TRBJ1-6	15	CASSWGTGEGSPLHF	TGTGCCAGCAGTTGGGGTACAGGGGAGGGTTCACCCCTCCACTTT